What follows are 32 T cell receptor beta chains derived from one specimen sequenced in a study of shared clonotypes between healthy human individuals (TCRdb year 2020). The library relied on the immunoSEQ multiplex PCR assay. TCRdb took over this immuneACCESS table, retaining in-frame rearrangements with V and J assigned. Such tables are incomplete; in checked studies, under half of the missing clones stem from an unresolved V gene, and the remainder is unexplained. The sample includes about 1.1 million clones, with 70% to 80% observed a single time. The biggest ten clones account for over 0.8% of the sample. Source material: memory CD4+ T cells from PBMCs. In the paper's terms, the cell subset or site label means: CD45RA-negative fraction. The receptors were sampled from a man between 18 and 29 years old in good health. Some clones in this sample may be carry-over from other donors' samples.

This clone appeared a few times. This sample includes further DNA sequences coding for the same CDR3. The chain uses TRBV20-1 and TRBJ2-4; D is unclear. The length of the CDR3 is 10 residues. Germline loops: CDR1 DFQATT, CDR2 SNEGSKA (reference sequence). The V end lost 2 bases, the J end lost 7 bases, and 3 bases lay between the germline ends. Here the CDR3 DNA reads TGCAGTGCTAGAACTAACATTCAGTACTTC. Its translation is CSARTNIQYF.

The chain joins TRBV4-1 to TRBJ1-1; tentative D call: TRBD1 (6 bases). Germline values: CDR1 MGHRA, CDR2 YSYEKL. CDR3 length: 17 amino acids. Trimming pared 0 bases from V and 1 base from J, leaving 15 bases between. In nucleotides, the CDR3 is TGCGCCAGCAGCCAAGAAGCGCGCAGGGGAACGAACACTGAAGCTTTCTTT. Amino acids: CASSQEARRGTNTEAFF.

This chain connects TRBV6-6 to TRBJ2-5, with D possibly being TRBD2 (6 bases). The CDR3 covers 13 residues. Germline CDR1 MNHNY, CDR2 SVGAGI (reference sequence). Trimming left V 0 bases short and J 9 bases short, with 11 bases between. The CDR3 spells CASSYSVWEAQYF. The CDR3 region has the DNA TGTGCCAGCAGTTACTCGGTATGGGAGGCCCAGTACTTC.

This chain joins TRBV7-2 and TRBJ2-7, with D possibly being TRBD2 (7 bases). V was cut by 7 bases and J by 3 bases, with 25 bases left in between. The CDR3 totals 17 residues. Germline V lookup: CDR1 SGHTA, CDR2 FQGNSA. The DNA of the CDR3 is TGTGCCAGCATCCCCCGGGGGGTGGGAGGGGGAAACTACGAGCAGTACTTC. It codes for CASIPRGVGGGNYEQYF. The whole variable domain, remainder taken from reference TRBV7-2 and TRBJ2-7, is GAGVSQSPSNKVTEKGKDVELRCDPISGHTALYWYRQSLGQGLEFLIYFQGNSAPDKSGLPSDRFSAERTGGSVSTLTIQRTQQEDSAVYLCASIPRGVGGGNYEQYFGPGTRLTVT.

This chain joins TRBV19 and TRBJ1-1; the D is unclear. Germline CDR1 LNHDA, CDR2 SQIVND (reference sequence). The CDR3 length is 13 residues. Deletions cut 4 bases from V and 1 base from J, with 7 bases between. The CDR3 sequence: CASSSQRNTEAFF. CDR3 sequence (DNA): TGTGCCAGTAGTAGCCAGAGGAACACTGAAGCTTTCTTT.

The gene calls are TRBV7-2 and TRBJ1-5, with D possibly TRBD1 on 6 matching bases. Per germline, CDR1 SGHTA and CDR2 FQGNSA. V was trimmed by 5 bases and J by 9 bases, leaving 14 bases between them. The CDR3 runs to 13 residues. The CDR3 DNA reads as TGTGCCAGCAGCACAGGGACCCTTCGGCCCCAGCATTTT. Amino acid sequence: CASSTGTLRPQHF.

The chain combines TRBV18 with TRBJ1-5; the D is unclear. CDR3 length: 17 amino acids. Trimming removed 0 bases at V and 3 bases at J, with 15 bases between. Per germline, CDR1 KGHSH and CDR2 LQKENI. CDR3 sequence (DNA): TGTGCCAGCTCACCACCCTCTCCGGAAGGGATCAATCAGCCCCAGCATTTT. It specifies CASSPPSPEGINQPQHF.

The chain is built from TRBV5-6 and TRBJ1-2; D unclear. Looked up from germline, CDR1 is SGHDT and CDR2 is YYEEEE. V was pared by 1 base and J by 8 bases, with 12 bases between. The CDR3 runs to 13 residues. Here the CDR3 reads CASSLFRVSGYTF. CDR3 DNA: TGTGCCAGCAGCTTGTTTCGGGTTTCGGGCTACACCTTC.

This chain connects TRBV5-1 to TRBJ2-1; D may be TRBD2 (6 bases). CDR1 is SGHRS and CDR2 is YFSETQ in the germline V gene. V was pared by 0 bases and J by 8 bases, with 12 bases between. The CDR3 is made up of 14 amino acids. CDR3 nucleotides: TGCGCCAGCAGCTTGGGGCTAGCGTTCGATGAGCAGTTCTTC. This sequence encodes CASSLGLAFDEQFF.

V usage is TRBV5-5 and J usage is TRBJ1-4; D remains ambiguous. CDR1 and CDR2 from the germline V gene are SGHKS and YYEKEE (reference sequence). The V end lost 3 bases, the J end lost 4 bases, and 16 bases lay between the germline ends. This CDR3 region has 16 residues. The chain's CDR3 is CASSSNPGPLNEKLFF. DNA of the CDR3: TGTGCCAGCAGCTCAAACCCGGGTCCTCTTAATGAAAAACTGTTTTTT.

This chain joins TRBV7-8 and TRBJ2-3, with a weak D call TRBD2 (5 bases). Germline CDR1 and CDR2: SGHVS and FQNEAQ. The CDR3 consists of 14 residues. Trimming removed 5 bases from V and 4 bases from J, with 13 bases in between. CDR3 in amino acids: CASSPQRESDTQYF. CDR3 nucleotide sequence: TGTGCCAGCAGCCCACAGAGGGAATCAGATACGCAGTATTTT.

This clone was detected only a few times. The chain employs TRBV10-2 and TRBJ1-1, with 7 bases identical to TRBD1. V lost 5 bases to trimming and J lost 0 bases; unmatched junction nucleotides: 6. The length of the CDR3 is 15 residues. Germline V gene sequence: CDR1 WSHSY, CDR2 SAAADI. CDR3 coding DNA: TGCGCCAGCAGTTTCGACAGGGACCTGAACACTGAAGCTTTCTTT. Its protein is CASSFDRDLNTEAFF.

Concerning this clone: The germline gene is not matched at one end of the junction; a read error may be the cause. The CDR3: CASSQDGSVRLF. The DNA of the CDR3 is TGCGCCAGCAGCCAAGACGGGTCAGTCCGTCTCTTT. The chain recombines TRBV4-3 with TRBJ1-1; unclear D gene. The germline CDR1 and CDR2 sequences are LGHNA and YSLEER. The CDR3 length is 12 residues.

The V gene is TRBV28, the J gene TRBJ2-7, with 10 bases that match TRBD2. V trimming: 5 bases; J trimming: 0 bases; junction bases outside the gene matches: 22. The V gene's germline CDR1 is MDHEN and CDR2 SYDVKM. This CDR3 is built from 21 residues. CDR3: CASSPPQARTLAGVFSYEQYF. DNA of the CDR3: TGTGCCAGCAGTCCACCGCAAGCCCGGACCCTAGCGGGAGTCTTCTCCTACGAGCAGTACTTC. The variable domain in full, with the rest retrieved from reference TRBV28 and TRBJ2-7, is DVKVTQSSRYLVKRTGEKVFLECVQDMDHENMFWYRQDPGLGLRLIYFSYDVKMKEKGDIPEGYSVSREKKERFSLILESASTNQTSMYLCASSPPQARTLAGVFSYEQYFGPGTRLTVT.

The chain has TRBV7-6 and TRBJ1-1; tentative D call: TRBD1 (5 bases). The length of the CDR3 is 14 residues. In germline, CDR1 is SGHVS, CDR2 FNYEAQ. Trimming stripped 5 bases from V and 0 bases from J, with 10 bases between. The CDR3 DNA follows: TGTGCCAGCAGCCCCGACAGTCTGAACACTGAAGCTTTCTTT. Encoded protein: CASSPDSLNTEAFF.

CDR3 DNA: TGTGCCAGCAGCCAAATTTCAGGGACGCAGTATTTT. Translation gives CASSQISGTQYF. This chain uses TRBV5-6 with TRBJ2-3; a possible D gene is TRBD1 (5 bases). V gave up 4 bases and J gave up 9 bases, with 12 bases separating them. Germline loops: CDR1 SGHDT, CDR2 YYEEEE. The length of the CDR3 is 12 residues.

The chain couples TRBV7-9 to TRBJ2-3; D remains ambiguous. The CDR3 consists of 14 residues. Trimming took 7 bases from V and 2 from J, leaving 13 bases between them. Germline V lookup: CDR1 SEHNR, CDR2 FQNEAQ (reference sequence). CDR3 sequence reads: CASTSLVITDTQYF. The CDR3 region has the DNA TGTGCCAGCACCTCTTTAGTCATCACAGATACGCAGTATTTT.

The J gene is TRBJ2-3, the V gene TRBV9; 16 bases agree with TRBD2. The ends lost 4 bases at V and 2 bases at J; junction bases unmatched: 4. Germline CDR1 is SGDLS and CDR2 is YYNGEE. CDR3 length: 17 amino acids. CDR3 nucleotides: TGTGCCAGCAGCAGGGGACTAGCGGGAGGGAACACAGATACGCAGTATTTT. It translates to CASSRGLAGGNTDTQYF.

This clone was counted only a few times. The chain joins TRBV5-1 to TRBJ1-3; possibly TRBD1 for D (5 bases). CDR1 is SGHRS, CDR2 YFSETQ, per germline. The CDR3 runs 16 residues. The V end was cut by 0 bases, the J end by 4 bases, with 14 bases between. The CDR3 region has the DNA TGCGCCAGCAGCTTGGGGGACCGGGACGGAGGAAACACCATATATTTT. This encodes CASSLGDRDGGNTIYF.

V gene TRBV11-2 combines with J gene TRBJ1-2; TRBD1 is a possible D gene (5 bases). V was pared by 4 bases and J by 5 bases, with 14 bases between. The CDR3 sequence is 14 residues long. The germline CDR1 and CDR2 sequences are SGHAT and FQNNGV. The CDR3, as DNA: TGTGCCAGCAGCTGGGGGACGGTCGAGTATGGCTACACCTTC. Translating it yields CASSWGTVEYGYTF.

To note about this clone: Other DNA sequences in this sample translate to the same CDR3. V gene TRBV5-1 combines with J gene TRBJ2-2; possibly TRBD1 for D (6 bases). The CDR3 consists of 15 residues. Trimming removed 1 base from V and 2 bases from J, with 9 bases in between. From germline, CDR1 is SGHRS and CDR2 YFSETQ. CDR3 amino acids: CASSLRTANTGELFF. The CDR3 DNA reads TGCGCCAGCAGCTTGCGGACAGCTAACACCGGGGAGCTGTTTTTT.

The chain recombines TRBV10-3 with TRBJ2-7; the D gene is possibly TRBD1 (5 bases). Germline V gene sequence: CDR1 ENHRY, CDR2 SYGVKD. The CDR3 is made up of 15 amino acids. Trimming took off 10 bases at V and 0 bases at J, with 19 bases between the two ends. Here the CDR3 reads CAKDDSEASSYEQYF. For the CDR3, the DNA is TGTGCCAAAGACGACAGCGAGGCGAGCTCCTACGAGCAGTACTTC.

This sequence joins TRBV18 and TRBJ1-1; D unresolved. Trimming cost V 3 bases and J 0 bases, with 8 bases left between them. Germline CDR1 and CDR2: KGHSH and LQKENI. The CDR3 totals 14 residues. The CDR3 nucleotides are TGTGCCAGCTCACCTTACGGTATGAACACTGAAGCTTTCTTT. This gives the protein CASSPYGMNTEAFF.

V gene TRBV20-1 combines with J gene TRBJ1-1; D call uncertain. Germline V gene data show CDR1 as DFQATT and CDR2 as SNEGSKA (reference sequence). The CDR3 is 9 amino acids. Deletions cut 6 bases from V and 11 bases from J, with 10 bases between. The CDR3 loop is CSAGRSAFF. The CDR3 nucleotides are TGCAGTGCGGGTAGGTCGGCTTTCTTT.

The V and J genes are TRBV6-1 and TRBJ2-5; TRBD1 matches 10 bases. The CDR3 totals 16 residues. Germline V lookup: CDR1 MNHNS, CDR2 SASEGT. With 4 bases clipped from V and 5 bases from J, the junction kept 10 bases outside the gene matches. This CDR3 reads CASSVDRDRGGETQYF. The CDR3, as DNA: TGTGCCAGCAGTGTCGACCGGGACAGGGGTGGCGAGACCCAGTACTTC.

The sample holds a few counts of this clone. The J gene is TRBJ1-4, the V gene TRBV5-1; D might be TRBD1 (6 bases). This CDR3 contains 14 residues. V was shortened by 2 bases and J by 5 bases, with 10 bases between the two germline ends. Germline V gene sequence: CDR1 SGHRS, CDR2 YFSETQ. CDR3 in amino acids: CASSLGQPNEKLFF. Here the CDR3 DNA reads TGCGCCAGCAGCTTAGGACAGCCAAATGAAAAACTGTTTTTT.

This chain's CDR3 is CASSSVDPNQPQHF. In DNA form, the CDR3 reads TGTGCCAGCAGCTCCGTGGACCCCAATCAGCCCCAGCATTTT. The chain carries TRBV5-5 and TRBJ1-5; no definite D call. Germline V CDR1 and CDR2: SGHKS, YYEKEE (reference sequence). This CDR3 is 14 amino acids long. Trimming stripped 3 bases from V and 3 bases from J, with 10 bases between.

V gene TRBV6-1 combines with J gene TRBJ2-2; D call uncertain. Trimming took off 7 bases at V and 2 bases at J, with 14 bases between the two ends. The CDR3 loop spans 15 amino acids. The V gene's germline CDR1 is MNHNS and CDR2 SASEGT. CDR3 amino acids: CASTRGSANTGELFF. The DNA of the CDR3 is TGTGCCAGCACCCGTGGGTCAGCAAACACCGGGGAGCTGTTTTTT.

About this clone itself: The same CDR3 can be traced to other DNA sequences in this sample. This chain joins TRBV6-1 and TRBJ1-2; D gene ambiguous. CDR1 is MNHNS, CDR2 SASEGT, per germline. The V gene lost 0 bases and the J gene lost 2 bases, with 7 bases spanning the gap. The CDR3 totals 14 residues. CDR3 loop: CASSEAGRNYGYTF. DNA for the CDR3: TGTGCCAGCAGTGAAGCGGGCAGAAACTATGGCTACACCTTC.

The V and J genes are TRBV5-1 and TRBJ2-3; 10 nucleotides match TRBD2. The V gene's germline CDR1 is SGHRS and CDR2 YFSETQ. The length of the CDR3 is 17 residues. J gave up 4 bases and V 1 base, and 9 bases lay outside the gene matches. The CDR3 loop reads CASSLLAASGSSDTQYF. CDR3 in DNA: TGCGCCAGCAGCTTGTTGGCGGCTAGCGGGAGTTCAGATACGCAGTATTTT.

The V call is TRBV7-3, the J call TRBJ2-1; 15 nucleotides align to TRBD2. The CDR3 runs to 20 residues. Looked up from germline, CDR1 is SGHTA and CDR2 is FQGTGA. V trimming: 5 bases; J trimming: 1 base; junction bases outside the gene matches: 12. The CDR3 loop is CASSQSGGLAGGLSYNEQFF. Written as DNA, the CDR3 is TGTGCCAGCAGCCAATCAGGGGGACTAGCGGGAGGCCTTTCCTACAATGAGCAGTTCTTC.

V gene TRBV9 combines with J gene TRBJ2-7; TRBD1 or TRBD2 may be the D gene (5 bases each). The V and J ends lost 1 base and 6 bases respectively, with 11 bases between them. Germline CDR1 reads SGDLS; CDR2 reads YYNGEE. The CDR3 runs 13 residues. The CDR3 DNA reads TGTGCCAGCAGCGTACGCCCGGGGACCGAGCAGTACTTC. It specifies CASSVRPGTEQYF.